This T cell receptor (beta chain) was sequenced in a study of OX40 agonist ivuxolimab in advanced cancers. Repertoires were generated with immunoSEQ multiplex PCR, while TCRdb's copy carries only in-frame clones and drops some. The sample holds roughly 69,000 clones, over 70% seen once. The CDR3 covers 14 residues. Germline-derived CDR1 and CDR2 are LGHNA and YSLEER. V was pared by 4 bases and J by 1 base, with 10 bases between. The receptor was derived from an adult with an advanced solid tumor such as melanoma, head and neck, liver or kidney cancer. V and J are TRBV4-3 and TRBJ1-1; possible D gene TRBD1, 6 bases. The source was CD4+ or CD8+ T cells sorted from blood, collected in a trial of the OX40 agonist ivuxolimab. CDR3 sequence reads: CASSPPDRNTEAFF. CDR3 bases: TGCGCCAGCAGCCCCCCGGACAGGAACACTGAAGCTTTCTTT.